The 4 T cell receptor beta chains below all came from one sample that was sequenced in a study of shared clonotypes between healthy human individuals. Data came from immunoSEQ multiplex PCR; TCRdb stores just in-frame clones and leaves some out. The repertoire holds about 2,500,000 clones, with around 90% as singletons. Sequenced sample: naive CD4+ T cells sorted from blood. Described subset: CD45RA+ positively selected. These receptors all stem from a man between 18 and 29 years old in good health.

V usage is TRBV7-2 and J usage is TRBJ2-5; D unresolved. Germline V gene data show CDR1 as SGHTA and CDR2 as FQGNSA. Trimming stripped 1 base from V and 3 bases from J, with 15 bases between. This CDR3 is built from 16 residues. The CDR3 spells CASSLVPSPQEETQYF. CDR3 DNA: TGTGCCAGCAGCTTAGTCCCCAGCCCCCAGGAAGAGACCCAGTACTTC.

This clone was seen a handful of times. The CDR3 here is CASSQEGLAGGGGGEQYF. DNA for the CDR3: TGTGCCAGCAGCCAAGAGGGACTAGCGGGAGGAGGAGGGGGCGAGCAGTACTTC. The chain links TRBV4-2 to TRBJ2-7; 15 bases agree with TRBD2. The germline V gene has CDR1 LGHNA and CDR2 YNFKEQ. The V gene end was trimmed by 0 bases and the J gene end by 6 bases; junction bases not matched to a gene: 9. There are 18 residues in the CDR3.

With regard to this clone: The same CDR3 also results from other DNA sequences found in this sample. The chain has TRBV5-1 and TRBJ1-1; D might be TRBD1 (5 bases). V lost 0 bases, J lost 5 bases, and 11 bases lay in between. The germline CDR1 and CDR2 sequences are SGHRS and YFSETQ. The CDR3 runs to 14 residues. CDR3 protein: CASSLAGRGTEAFF. Here the CDR3 DNA reads TGCGCCAGCAGCTTGGCTGGTCGGGGGACTGAAGCTTTCTTT.

With respect to this clone: The sample holds other DNA sequences that translate to the same CDR3. The chain combines TRBV7-8 with TRBJ2-1, with D uncertain. The V end lost 3 bases, the J end lost 5 bases, and 2 bases lay between the germline ends. This CDR3 is built from 11 residues. Germline V gene lookup returns CDR1 SGHVS and CDR2 FQNEAQ. In DNA form, the CDR3 reads TGTGCCAGCAGCTTGGACAATGAGCAGTTCTTC. This translates into CASSLDNEQFF.